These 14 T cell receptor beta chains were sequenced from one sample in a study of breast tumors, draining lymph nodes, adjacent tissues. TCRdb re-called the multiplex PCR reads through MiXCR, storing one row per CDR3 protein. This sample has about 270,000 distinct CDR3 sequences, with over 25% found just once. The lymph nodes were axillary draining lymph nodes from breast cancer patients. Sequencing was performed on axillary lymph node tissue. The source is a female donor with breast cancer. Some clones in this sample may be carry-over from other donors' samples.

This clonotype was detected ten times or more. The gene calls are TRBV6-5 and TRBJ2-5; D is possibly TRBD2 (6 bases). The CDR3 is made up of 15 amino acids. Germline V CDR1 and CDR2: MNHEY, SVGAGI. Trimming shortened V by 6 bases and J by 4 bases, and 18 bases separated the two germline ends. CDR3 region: CASSQTGRSGETQYF. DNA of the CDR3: TGTGCCAGCAGCCAGACCGGGAGATCGGGAGAGACCCAGTACTTC.

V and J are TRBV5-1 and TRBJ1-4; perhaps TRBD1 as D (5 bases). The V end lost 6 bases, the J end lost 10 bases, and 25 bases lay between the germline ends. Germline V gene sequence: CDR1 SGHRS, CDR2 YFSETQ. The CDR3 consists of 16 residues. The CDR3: CASTEEGTAWSGKLFF. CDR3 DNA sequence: TGCGCCAGCACCGAAGAAGGGACCGCATGGTCTGGAAAACTGTTTTTT.

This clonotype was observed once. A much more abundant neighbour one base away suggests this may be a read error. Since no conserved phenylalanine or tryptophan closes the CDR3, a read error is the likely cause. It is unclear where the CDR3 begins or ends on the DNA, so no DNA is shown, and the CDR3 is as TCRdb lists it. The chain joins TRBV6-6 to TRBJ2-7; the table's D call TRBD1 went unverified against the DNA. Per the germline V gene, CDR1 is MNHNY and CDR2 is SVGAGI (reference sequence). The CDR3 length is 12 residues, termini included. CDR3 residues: CASSYSGEKGAL.

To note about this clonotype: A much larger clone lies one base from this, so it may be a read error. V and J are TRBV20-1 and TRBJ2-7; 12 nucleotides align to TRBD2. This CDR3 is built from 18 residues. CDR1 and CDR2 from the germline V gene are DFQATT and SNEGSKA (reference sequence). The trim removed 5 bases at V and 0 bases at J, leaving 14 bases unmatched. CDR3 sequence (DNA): TGCAGTGCTGATTCCGGGACTAGCGGGCTGGTAAGCTCCTACGAGCAGTACTTC. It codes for CSADSGTSGLVSSYEQYF.

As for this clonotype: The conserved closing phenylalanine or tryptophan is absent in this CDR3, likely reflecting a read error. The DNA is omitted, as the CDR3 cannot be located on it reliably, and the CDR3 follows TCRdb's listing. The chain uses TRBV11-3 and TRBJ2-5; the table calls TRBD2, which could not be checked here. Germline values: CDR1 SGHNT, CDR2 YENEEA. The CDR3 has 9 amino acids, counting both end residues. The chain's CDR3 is CASSSGLAG.

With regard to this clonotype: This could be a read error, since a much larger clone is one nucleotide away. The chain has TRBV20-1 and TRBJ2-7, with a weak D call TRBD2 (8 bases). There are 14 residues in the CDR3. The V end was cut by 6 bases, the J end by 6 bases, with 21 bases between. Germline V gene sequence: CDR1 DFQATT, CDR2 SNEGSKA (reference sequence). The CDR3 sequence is CSARGPSGHSEQYF. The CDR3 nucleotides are TGCAGTGCGAGGGGGCCTAGCGGGCATTCCGAGCAGTACTTC.

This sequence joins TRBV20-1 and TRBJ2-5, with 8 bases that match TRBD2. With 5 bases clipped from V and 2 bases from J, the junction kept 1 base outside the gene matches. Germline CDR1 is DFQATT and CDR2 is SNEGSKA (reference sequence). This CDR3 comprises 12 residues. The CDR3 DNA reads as TGCAGTGCTCGGGGGGGACAAGAGACCCAGTACTTC. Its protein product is CSARGGQETQYF.

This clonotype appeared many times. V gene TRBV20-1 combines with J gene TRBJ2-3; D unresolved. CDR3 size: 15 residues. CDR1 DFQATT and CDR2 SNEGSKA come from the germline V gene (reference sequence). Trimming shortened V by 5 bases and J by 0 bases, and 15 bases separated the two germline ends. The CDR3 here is CSAPPRAVSTDTQYF. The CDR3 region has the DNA TGCAGTGCTCCCCCCCGGGCGGTAAGCACAGATACGCAGTATTTT.

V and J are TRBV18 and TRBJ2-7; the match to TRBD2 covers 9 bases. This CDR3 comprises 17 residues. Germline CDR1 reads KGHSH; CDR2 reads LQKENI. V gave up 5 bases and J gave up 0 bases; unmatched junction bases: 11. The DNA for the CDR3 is TGTGCCAGCTCAAATATGAACAGCGGGAGGAGCTCCTACGAGCAGTACTTC. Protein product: CASSNMNSGRSSYEQYF.

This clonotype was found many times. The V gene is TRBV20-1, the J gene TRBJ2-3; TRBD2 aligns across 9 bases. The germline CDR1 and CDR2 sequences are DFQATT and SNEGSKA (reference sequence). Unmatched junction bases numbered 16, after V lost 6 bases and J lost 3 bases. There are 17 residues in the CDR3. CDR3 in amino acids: CSARSAGGGLRTDTQYF. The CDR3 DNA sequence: TGCAGTGCCCGAAGCGCGGGAGGGGGGCTAAGGACAGATACGCAGTATTTT.

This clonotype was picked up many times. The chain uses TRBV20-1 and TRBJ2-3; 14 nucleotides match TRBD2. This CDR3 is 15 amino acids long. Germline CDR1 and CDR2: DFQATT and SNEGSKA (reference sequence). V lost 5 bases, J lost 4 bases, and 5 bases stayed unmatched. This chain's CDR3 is CSAYGTSGSADTQYF. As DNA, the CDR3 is TGCAGTGCTTACGGGACTAGCGGGAGCGCAGATACGCAGTATTTT.

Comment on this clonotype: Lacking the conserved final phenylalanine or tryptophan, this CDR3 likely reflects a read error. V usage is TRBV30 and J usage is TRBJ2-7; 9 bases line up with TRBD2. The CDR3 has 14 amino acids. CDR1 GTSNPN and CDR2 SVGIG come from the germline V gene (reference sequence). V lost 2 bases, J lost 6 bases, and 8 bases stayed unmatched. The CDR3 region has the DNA TGTGCCTGGAGTTTGGGACTAGCTCTTATCGAGCAGTACCTC. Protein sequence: CAWSLGLALIEQYL.

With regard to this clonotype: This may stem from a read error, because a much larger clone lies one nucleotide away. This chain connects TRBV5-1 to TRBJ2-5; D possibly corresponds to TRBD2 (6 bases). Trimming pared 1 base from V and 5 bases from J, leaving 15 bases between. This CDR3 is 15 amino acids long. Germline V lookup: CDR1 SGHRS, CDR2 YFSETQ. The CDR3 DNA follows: TGCGCCAGCAGCTTGTCCGGCGGGATCCACGAGACCCAGTACTTC. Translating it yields CASSLSGGIHETQYF.

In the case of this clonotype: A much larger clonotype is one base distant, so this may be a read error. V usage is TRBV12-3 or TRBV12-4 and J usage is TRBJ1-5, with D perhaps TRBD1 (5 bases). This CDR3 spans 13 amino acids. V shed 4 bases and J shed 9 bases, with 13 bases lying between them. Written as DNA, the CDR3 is TGTGCCAGCAGTTACAGGTATCCTCGGCCCCAGCATTTT. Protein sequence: CASSYRYPRPQHF.